Listed below are T cell receptor beta chains from one sample, sequenced in a study of T cells in Graves' hyperthyroidism and ophthalmopathy. TCRdb ran MiXCR on the multiplex PCR reads and lists one entry per CDR3 protein. The table has hundreds of thousands of distinct CDR3 sequences, approximately 15% seen once. The material sequenced was blood. These receptors came from a young woman with Graves' hyperthyroidism. CDR3s include the opening cysteine and the closing phenylalanine or tryptophan. Each record gives: J gene, clone size, D gene, V gene, CDR3 DNA, CDR3 protein. The D gene is left open where the match is weak. Rows give clone size only sometimes, using once, few, many, or a class for an expanded clone.

J gene: TRBJ2-5; clone size: few; D gene: -; V gene: TRBV6-1; CDR3 DNA: TGTGCCAGCAGTGAATCTTCCAGACATATCCAAGAGACCCAGTACTTC; CDR3 protein: CASSESSRHIQETQYF
J gene: TRBJ2-5; clone size: many; D gene: TRBD1; V gene: TRBV28; CDR3 DNA: TGTGCCAGCAGTTCCGGAGACAGGGGGCTTTGGACCCAGTACTTC; CDR3 protein: CASSSGDRGLWTQYF
J gene: TRBJ1-6; clone size: many; D gene: -; V gene: TRBV20-1; CDR3 DNA: TGCAGTGCTAGAGATATGGTAGAGAGGGGCAATTCACCCCTCCACTTT; CDR3 protein: CSARDMVERGNSPLHF
J gene: TRBJ2-1; clone size: -; D gene: TRBD1; V gene: TRBV12-3/TRBV12-4; CDR3 DNA: TGTGCCAGCAGTCCCGCCGGGACAGGGTTAAGGGACAATGAGCAGTTCTTC; CDR3 protein: CASSPAGTGLRDNEQFF
J gene: TRBJ2-1; clone size: -; D gene: TRBD1; V gene: TRBV5-6; CDR3 DNA: TGTGCCAGCAGCTTGTGGGACAGGGTCATCAATGAGCAGTTCTTC; CDR3 protein: CASSLWDRVINEQFF
J gene: TRBJ2-2; clone size: few; D gene: TRBD2; V gene: TRBV4-1; CDR3 DNA: TGCGCCAGCAGCCAACAAGCGGGAGGGTATACCGCGAACACCGGGGAGCTGTTTTTT; CDR3 protein: CASSQQAGGYTANTGELFF
J gene: TRBJ2-3; clone size: many; D gene: -; V gene: TRBV20-1; CDR3 DNA: TGCAGTGCTAGGTCCCCTAGCTCAAACACAGATACGCAGTATTTT; CDR3 protein: CSARSPSSNTDTQYF
J gene: TRBJ1-6; clone size: -; D gene: -; V gene: TRBV6-8; CDR3 DNA: TGTGCCAGCAGTTGGACAGAAAGGAATTCACCCCTCCACTTT; CDR3 protein: CASSWTERNSPLHF
J gene: TRBJ2-1; clone size: -; D gene: TRBD2; V gene: TRBV11-3; CDR3 DNA: TGTGCCAGCAGCTCCCCGGGACTAGCGGGGGAAAATAGGTTGAATGAGCAGTTCTTC; CDR3 protein: CASSSPGLAGENRLNEQFF
J gene: TRBJ2-7; clone size: -; D gene: -; V gene: TRBV4-1; CDR3 DNA: TGCGCCAGCAGCCAAGGATCGGGTTTCGAGCAGTACTTC; CDR3 protein: CASSQGSGFEQYF
J gene: TRBJ1-3; clone size: few; D gene: -; V gene: TRBV4-3; CDR3 DNA: TGCGCCAGCAGTCAAGACAGGACTGGAAACACCATATATTTT; CDR3 protein: CASSQDRTGNTIYF
J gene: TRBJ1-1; clone size: -; D gene: -; V gene: TRBV6-2/TRBV6-3; CDR3 DNA: TGTGCCAGCAGTTACTCGAAGTGGGGCGGAGGCACTGAAGCTTTCTTT; CDR3 protein: CASSYSKWGGGTEAFF
J gene: TRBJ2-7; clone size: many; D gene: -; V gene: TRBV7-2; CDR3 DNA: TGTGCCAGCACCTTTCCGTCGAGCTACGAGCAGTACTTC; CDR3 protein: CASTFPSSYEQYF
J gene: TRBJ2-3; clone size: many; D gene: -; V gene: TRBV4-1; CDR3 DNA: TGCGCCAGCAGCCAAGATTCATCAACCGCCTCAGGGCAGTATTTT; CDR3 protein: CASSQDSSTASGQYF
J gene: TRBJ2-5; clone size: -; D gene: -; V gene: TRBV7-6; CDR3 DNA: TGTGCCAGCAGCTTGCGACCACTAGCTCCAGAGACCCGGTACTTC; CDR3 protein: CASSLRPLAPETRYF
J gene: TRBJ1-1; clone size: many; D gene: -; V gene: TRBV11-2; CDR3 DNA: TGTGCCAGCAGCTTAGGGGGAATGAACACTGAAGCTTTCTTT; CDR3 protein: CASSLGGMNTEAFF
J gene: TRBJ1-1; clone size: few; D gene: -; V gene: TRBV27; CDR3 DNA: TGTGCCAGCAGTTTCGGAAGTGCTGGGGACACTGAAGCTTTCTTT; CDR3 protein: CASSFGSAGDTEAFF
J gene: TRBJ2-2; clone size: few; D gene: TRBD2; V gene: TRBV20-1; CDR3 DNA: TGCAGCGCTAGAGGGTCTTTGCTAGCGGGAGACACCGGGGAGCTGTTTTTT; CDR3 protein: CSARGSLLAGDTGELFF
J gene: TRBJ2-1; clone size: few; D gene: -; V gene: TRBV27; CDR3 DNA: TGTGCCAGCGCGTTTGGAGGAGCCAATGAGCAGTTCTTC; CDR3 protein: CASAFGGANEQFF
J gene: TRBJ2-7; clone size: -; D gene: -; V gene: TRBV14; CDR3 DNA: TGTGCCAGCAGCCAAGATCCCGTCGGGAGTTACGAGCAGTACTTC; CDR3 protein: CASSQDPVGSYEQYF
J gene: TRBJ2-3; clone size: many; D gene: TRBD1; V gene: TRBV2; CDR3 DNA: TGTGCCAGCAGCCCAGGGGGAGATACGCAGTATTTT; CDR3 protein: CASSPGGDTQYF
J gene: TRBJ2-7; clone size: many; D gene: -; V gene: TRBV13; CDR3 DNA: TGTGCCAGCAGCTTAGTTCGGGGCGAGCAGTACTTC; CDR3 protein: CASSLVRGEQYF
J gene: TRBJ2-1; clone size: many; D gene: TRBD2; V gene: TRBV27; CDR3 DNA: TGTGCCATCCGGACTAGCGATGACAATGAGCAGTTCTTC; CDR3 protein: CAIRTSDDNEQFF
J gene: TRBJ1-2; clone size: many; D gene: -; V gene: TRBV2; CDR3 DNA: TGTGCCAGCAGGATCGGACGGAACTATGGCTACACCTTC; CDR3 protein: CASRIGRNYGYTF
J gene: TRBJ2-4; clone size: many; D gene: -; V gene: TRBV20-1; CDR3 DNA: TGCAGTGCTAGTAATCCCATTCAGTACTTC; CDR3 protein: CSASNPIQYF
J gene: TRBJ2-1; clone size: -; D gene: -; V gene: TRBV18; CDR3 DNA: TGTGCCAGCTCGCTCTACGAAGTGGGGGCCTACAATGAGCAGTTCTTC; CDR3 protein: CASSLYEVGAYNEQFF
J gene: TRBJ2-1; clone size: -; D gene: TRBD2; V gene: TRBV6-2/TRBV6-3; CDR3 DNA: TGTGCCAGCTCAGCGGGGGGACCGCGTGAGCAGTTCTTC; CDR3 protein: CASSAGGPREQFF
J gene: TRBJ2-7; clone size: -; D gene: -; V gene: TRBV19; CDR3 DNA: TGTGCCAGTAGCCCGGACGGGCGCTACGAGCAGTACTTC; CDR3 protein: CASSPDGRYEQYF
J gene: TRBJ1-3; clone size: few; D gene: -; V gene: TRBV5-6; CDR3 DNA: TGTGCCAGCAGCGCGAAAGGGACGGAGACTAATTATGGAAACACCATATATTTT; CDR3 protein: CASSAKGTETNYGNTIYF
J gene: TRBJ2-1; clone size: many; D gene: -; V gene: TRBV7-9; CDR3 DNA: TGTGCCAGCAGCCCCCGTCCGGGCCTGGCTGAGCAGTTCTTC; CDR3 protein: CASSPRPGLAEQFF
J gene: TRBJ2-1; clone size: many; D gene: -; V gene: TRBV5-1; CDR3 DNA: TGCGCCAGCAGCTTGAGGGAGAGTGACAATGAGCAGTTCTTC; CDR3 protein: CASSLRESDNEQFF
J gene: TRBJ2-2; clone size: -; D gene: TRBD1; V gene: TRBV19; CDR3 DNA: TGTGCCAGTAGCTACCGGGGACAGGGAAAGTCCAAGGCCGGGGAGCTGTTTTTT; CDR3 protein: CASSYRGQGKSKAGELFF
J gene: TRBJ2-7; clone size: -; D gene: -; V gene: TRBV4-1; CDR3 DNA: TGCGCCAGCAGCCAAGATTTAGGTCGATCGATTACCTACGAGCAGTACTTC; CDR3 protein: CASSQDLGRSITYEQYF